These 14 T cell receptor beta chains originate from one sample sequenced in a study of T cell responses to AZD1222 COVID-19 vaccine. Method: immunoSEQ multiplex PCR; TCRdb's copy keeps in-frame clones and lacks some. In the table there are some 120,000 clones, approximately 85% of which are singletons. This specimen consisted of peripheral blood, obtained on day 0 of AZD1222 vaccination. The source is an adult in good health.

In its sample, this clone was seen a few times. J is TRBJ1-6 and V is TRBV5-1; 8 bases map to TRBD1. This CDR3 has 14 residues. Losses at the gene ends were 0 bases for V and 13 bases for J; bases not matched to a gene: 6. Germline CDR1 and CDR2: SGHRS and YFSETQ. The CDR3 loop is CASSLGQGAIPLHF. CDR3 DNA: TGCGCCAGCAGCTTGGGGCAGGGGGCGATCCCCCTCCACTTT.

This chain links TRBV4-1 with TRBJ2-7; D is possibly TRBD1 (7 bases). CDR3 length equals 16 residues. Trimming stripped 3 bases from V and 3 bases from J, with 18 bases between. Germline lookup yields CDR1 MGHRA and CDR2 YSYEKL. This chain's CDR3 is CASSQGGLQGNYEQYF. The CDR3 DNA reads as TGCGCCAGCAGCCAGGGAGGATTACAGGGGAACTACGAGCAGTACTTC.

V usage is TRBV9 and J usage is TRBJ1-4; no firm D call. The germline gives CDR1 SGDLS, CDR2 YYNGEE. CDR3 length: 15 amino acids. V was pared by 0 bases and J by 7 bases, with 13 bases between. The CDR3 loop reads CASSVAGGRIEKLFF. The CDR3 DNA is TGTGCCAGCAGCGTAGCTGGCGGCAGGATTGAAAAACTGTTTTTT.

The J gene is TRBJ1-5, the V gene TRBV7-6, with 9 bases aligning to TRBD1. CDR1 is SGHVS, CDR2 FNYEAQ, per germline. The V segment lost 4 bases and the J segment 6 bases; nucleotides outside the gene matches: 7. The CDR3 contains 15 residues. This chain's CDR3 is CASSSARQGGQPQHF. The CDR3 DNA sequence: TGTGCCAGCAGCTCGGCAAGACAGGGGGGTCAGCCCCAGCATTTT. Complete variable domain (other parts from reference TRBV7-6 and TRBJ1-5): GAGVSQSPRYKVTKRGQDVALRCDPISGHVSLYWYRQALGQGPEFLTYFNYEAQQDKSGLPNDRFSAERPEGSISTLTIQRTEQRDSAMYRCASSSARQGGQPQHFGDGTRLSIL.

This clone was seen a few times. The gene calls are TRBV18 and TRBJ2-7; D uncertain. This CDR3 has 15 amino acids. Deletions cut 0 bases from V and 2 bases from J, with 11 bases between. The germline CDR1 and CDR2 sequences are KGHSH and LQKENI. The CDR3 DNA sequence: TGTGCCAGCTCACCACCGAACCTTAACACCTACGAGCAGTACTTC. This sequence encodes CASSPPNLNTYEQYF. Together with reference TRBV18 and TRBJ2-7, the CDR3 gives the full variable domain: NAGVMQNPRHLVRRRGQEARLRCSPMKGHSHVYWYRQLPEEGLKFMVYLQKENIIDESGMPKERFSAEFPKEGPSILRIQQVVRGDSAAYFCASSPPNLNTYEQYFGPGTRLTVT.

The chain employs TRBV6-2 or TRBV6-3 and TRBJ2-5, with 10 bases aligning to TRBD1. Per germline, CDR1 MNHEY and CDR2 SVGEGT. V dropped 4 bases and J dropped 5; count of bases not matched to a gene: 7. The CDR3 is made up of 15 amino acids. DNA of the CDR3: TGTGCCAGCAGTTCCCGGGGACAGGGGTGGGAGACCCAGTACTTC. Translated: CASSSRGQGWETQYF.

This chain joins TRBV27 and TRBJ2-1; a weak D match, TRBD2 (6 bases). Germline V CDR1 and CDR2: MNHEY, SMNVEV (reference sequence). The CDR3 is 14 amino acids. V lost 6 bases and J lost 7, with 16 bases in between. Here the CDR3 reads CASRGGILKNEQFF. The CDR3 DNA sequence: TGTGCCAGCAGGGGCGGGATTCTTAAGAATGAGCAGTTCTTC.

The chain uses TRBV2 and TRBJ2-2; D tentatively reads TRBD1 or TRBD2 (5 bases each). Germline V CDR1 and CDR2: SNHLY, FYNNEI. This CDR3 spans 14 amino acids. Deletions cut 6 bases from V and 6 bases from J, with 14 bases between. This chain's CDR3 is CASSPGAPPGELFF. DNA for the CDR3: TGTGCCAGCAGCCCCGGGGCGCCGCCCGGGGAGCTGTTTTTT.

The gene calls are TRBV6-6 and TRBJ1-5; D ambiguous. V was pared by 2 bases and J by 6 bases, with 11 bases between. CDR3 length: 14 residues. CDR1 is MNHNY and CDR2 is SVGAGI in the germline V gene (reference sequence). The CDR3 loop is CASSYGTAGQPQHF. CDR3 in DNA: TGTGCCAGCAGTTACGGCACGGCGGGTCAGCCCCAGCATTTT.

This chain connects TRBV7-9 to TRBJ2-1, with D tentatively TRBD2 (6 bases). This CDR3 has 14 amino acids. Germline lookup yields CDR1 SEHNR and CDR2 FQNEAQ (reference sequence). V lost 0 bases and J 6 bases, leaving 9 bases between the germline ends. The CDR3 here is CASSLASSVNEQFF. The CDR3 DNA follows: TGTGCCAGCAGCTTAGCGTCTAGCGTCAATGAGCAGTTCTTC.

The V and J genes are TRBV5-1 and TRBJ1-3; D not certain. CDR1 is SGHRS, CDR2 YFSETQ, per germline. Trimming left V 4 bases short and J 4 bases short, with 15 bases between. The CDR3 covers 15 residues. The CDR3 bases are TGCGCCAGCAGCCCCGCCGGTTCGTGGGGAAACACCATATATTTT. This encodes CASSPAGSWGNTIYF.

This rearrangement joins TRBV3-1 (or the pseudogene TRBV3-2) to TRBJ1-1; the D is unclear. This CDR3 contains 14 residues. The V end lost 0 bases, the J end lost 6 bases, and 11 bases lay between the germline ends. Germline CDR1 is LGHDT and CDR2 is YNNKEL (reference sequence). The DNA for the CDR3 is TGTGCCAGCAGCCAAGATAAAGCAGAACCTGAAGCTTTCTTT. Amino acid sequence: CASSQDKAEPEAFF.

V usage is TRBV2 and J usage is TRBJ1-6, with 11 bases that match TRBD1. Unmatched junction bases numbered 2, after V lost 7 bases and J lost 9 bases. Germline V gives CDR1 SNHLY, CDR2 FYNNEI. The CDR3 runs to 13 residues. This CDR3 is CASTGTGGSPLHF. Here the CDR3 DNA reads TGTGCCAGCACCGGGACAGGGGGTTCACCCCTCCACTTT.

The chain couples TRBV21-1 to TRBJ2-3; TRBD2, the D gene given by the table, was not confirmed from the DNA. TRBV21-1 is recorded as a pseudogene. The CDR3 is made up of 20 amino acids. The CDR3 bases are TGTGCCAGCAGCAAACGGTTTAGCGGGGGGACCGAAACTAGCACAGATACGCAGTATTTT. Translated, it gives CASSKRFSGGTETSTDTQYF.